These 11 T cell receptor beta chains were all obtained from the same sample, sequenced in a study of blood T cells in healthy people across ages. Then a second PCR, running about 7 to 11 cycles, was carried out with a sample-barcoded 5' primer and a J-beta primer mix. TCRdb used MiXCR to reprocess the 5' RACE reads, holding one entry per CDR3 protein. There are roughly 1,000,000 distinct CDR3 sequences in the sample; under 30% occur only once, and 0.75% lies in the top ten. The same sample was also studied in work on T cells of mothers and their children.

Specimen: blood. These receptors originate from a girl aged 2 to 9 in good health.

This clonotype appeared a few times. The chain has TRBV28 and TRBJ2-5, with TRBD2 matching 7 bases. CDR1 MDHEN and CDR2 SYDVKM come from the germline V gene. The junction had 15 bases not matched to a gene; V was cut back by 10 bases and J by 1 base. This CDR3 has 16 amino acids. Here the CDR3 DNA reads TGTGCCACCACCGCCCGCAGGGAGGGGTTCCAAGAGACCCAGTACTTC. Its protein is CATTARREGFQETQYF. The variable domain in full, with the rest retrieved from reference TRBV28 and TRBJ2-5, is DVKVTQSSRYLVKRTGEKVFLECVQDMDHENMFWYRQDPGLGLRLIYFSYDVKMKEKGDIPEGYSVSREKKERFSLILESASTNQTSMYLCATTARREGFQETQYFGPGTRLLVL.

The chain combines TRBV7-9 with TRBJ2-1, with a tentative D call TRBD1 (6 bases). Per the germline V gene, CDR1 is SEHNR and CDR2 is FQNEAQ (reference sequence). This CDR3 is built from 16 residues. Trimming pared 1 base from V and 3 bases from J, leaving 13 bases between. This CDR3 is CASSLDRDNFYNEQFF. The CDR3 nucleotides are TGTGCCAGCAGCTTAGACCGGGACAACTTCTACAATGAGCAGTTCTTC. Complete variable domain (other parts from reference TRBV7-9 and TRBJ2-1): DTGVSQNPRHKITKRGQNVTFRCDPISEHNRLYWYRQTLGQGPEFLTYFQNEAQLEKSRLLSDRFSAERPKGSFSTLEIQRTEQGDSAMYLCASSLDRDNFYNEQFFGPGTRLTVL.

The sample holds a few counts of this clonotype. The chain recombines TRBV2 with TRBJ2-2; D possibly corresponds to TRBD2 (5 bases). V lost 3 bases and J lost 6, with 11 bases in between. This CDR3 spans 14 amino acids. The germline V gene encodes CDR1 SNHLY and CDR2 FYNNEI. The CDR3 sequence is CASSDWQEAGELFF. The CDR3 bases are TGTGCCAGCAGTGATTGGCAGGAGGCCGGGGAGCTGTTTTTT.

This clonotype appeared a few times. Germline and junction disagree at one end, which may indicate a read error. The gene calls are TRBV5-1 and TRBJ1-4, with 10 bases matching TRBD1. Germline CDR1 and CDR2: SGHRS and YFSETQ. The CDR3 runs to 14 residues. The CDR3 here is CASSSAGTGEKPFF. The CDR3 nucleotides are TGCGCCAGCAGCTCAGCCGGGACAGGGGAAAAACCGTTTTTT.

Concerning this clonotype itself: No conserved phenylalanine or tryptophan is present at the end of the CDR3, so a read error is the likely explanation. The chain couples TRBV10-3 to TRBJ1-1; D ambiguous. CDR1 and CDR2 (germline): ENHRY, SYGVKD. The CDR3 covers 12 residues. Trimming removed 4 bases at V and 1 base at J, with 4 bases between. The CDR3 is CAISARNTEAFL. The CDR3 coding sequence is TGTGCCATCAGTGCTCGGAACACTGAAGCTTTCCTT.

The V and J genes are TRBV12-3 or TRBV12-4 and TRBJ1-5; D not certain. The CDR3 totals 15 residues. Trimming removed 4 bases at V and 2 bases at J, with 12 bases between. The CDR3 is CASSSFTVGNQPQHF. The CDR3 bases are TGTGCCAGCAGTTCCTTTACCGTAGGCAATCAGCCCCAGCATTTT.

This clonotype occurred a few times. This CDR3 is CASTMFGGNTEAFF. The CDR3 bases are TGTGCCAGCACCATGTTCGGGGGGAACACTGAAGCTTTCTTT. The chain employs TRBV6-5 and TRBJ1-1, with D possibly being TRBD1 (5 bases). The CDR3 is made up of 14 amino acids. Germline-derived CDR1 and CDR2 are MNHEY and SVGAGI. V lost 7 bases and J lost 1, with 13 bases in between.

This chain connects TRBV6-5 to TRBJ1-1; a weak D match, TRBD1 (5 bases). Germline CDR1 reads MNHEY; CDR2 reads SVGAGI. Trimming shortened V by 6 bases and J by 6 bases, and 14 bases separated the two germline ends. This CDR3 contains 13 residues. The CDR3 here is CASRQDRYAEAFF. DNA of the CDR3: TGTGCCAGCAGGCAAGACAGATACGCTGAAGCTTTCTTT.

This clonotype was detected a few times. This chain joins TRBV20-1 and TRBJ2-2, with TRBD2 identical over 8 bases. Trimming cost V 0 bases and J 5 bases; bases outside gene matches: 8. Germline V gene sequence: CDR1 DFQATT, CDR2 SNEGSKA (reference sequence). CDR3 size: 16 residues. The CDR3: CSARERSGGLTGELFF. In DNA form, the CDR3 reads TGCAGTGCTAGAGAGCGGAGCGGGGGCCTTACCGGGGAGCTGTTTTTT.

This clonotype was counted a few times. The chain carries TRBV27 and TRBJ2-7; possibly TRBD1 or TRBD2 for D (5 bases each). Germline-derived CDR1 and CDR2 are MNHEY and SMNVEV (reference sequence). Trimming took off 3 bases at V and 2 bases at J, with 14 bases between the two ends. The CDR3 is 15 residues long. In DNA form, the CDR3 reads TGTGCCAGCAGTTTTCTCGGGACCCATACCTACGAGCAGTACTTC. It yields the protein CASSFLGTHTYEQYF.

This sequence joins TRBV7-2 and TRBJ2-5, with D possibly being TRBD1 or TRBD2 (5 bases each). The germline V and J ends were trimmed by 3 bases and 4 bases, with 12 bases remaining between them. The CDR3 consists of 14 residues. Germline loops: CDR1 SGHTA, CDR2 FQGNSA. CDR3 residues: CASSFNQGAETQYF. The CDR3, as DNA: TGTGCCAGCAGCTTTAATCAGGGAGCAGAGACCCAGTACTTC.